The text below deals with one T cell receptor beta chain. Method: immunoSEQ multiplex PCR; TCRdb's copy keeps in-frame clones and lacks some. The repertoire consists of about 160,000 clones, with 92% occurring once and the leading ten covering about 4.8%. Seattle's cohort entered during active infection and was followed longitudinally. The CDR3 is 19 residues long. The germline V gene encodes CDR1 MGHRA and CDR2 YSYEKL. V was shortened by 0 bases and J by 2 bases, with 23 bases between the two germline ends. This specimen comes from a study of blood T cell repertoires in COVID-19. The overall study: Sites in the United States, Italy and Spain provided acute and convalescent COVID-19 samples. Nucleic acid was either cDNA or gDNA, and it came from T cells, B-cell-depleted T cells, or PBMCs.

The sequencing input was peripheral blood. This clonotype was obtained from a man under 40 with COVID-19, enrolled during active disease. The chain combines TRBV4-1 with TRBJ2-7, with D hard to call. CDR3 coding DNA: TGCGCCAGCAGCCAAGATGTTCTGCCCGCTCTGCTAAATCCCTACGAGCAGTACTTC. It is translated as CASSQDVLPALLNPYEQYF.